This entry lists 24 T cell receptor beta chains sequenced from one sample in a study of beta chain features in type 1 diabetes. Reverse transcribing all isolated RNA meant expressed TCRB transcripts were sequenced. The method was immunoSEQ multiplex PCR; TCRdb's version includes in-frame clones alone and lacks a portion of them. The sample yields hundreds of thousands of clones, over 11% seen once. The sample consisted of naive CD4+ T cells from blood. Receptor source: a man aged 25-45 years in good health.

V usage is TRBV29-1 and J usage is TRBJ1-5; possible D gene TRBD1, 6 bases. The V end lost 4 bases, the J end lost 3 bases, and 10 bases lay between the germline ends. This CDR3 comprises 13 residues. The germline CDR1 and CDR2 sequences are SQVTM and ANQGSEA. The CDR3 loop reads CSVAAGVNQPQHF. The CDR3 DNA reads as TGCAGCGTTGCAGCAGGGGTCAATCAGCCCCAGCATTTT.

The DNA of the CDR3 is TGTGCCAGCAGTCTACAGGGAAGGGGAGAGACCCAGTACTTC. Protein sequence: CASSLQGRGETQYF. The rearrangement uses TRBV25-1 and TRBJ2-5; a weak D match, TRBD1 (6 bases). Germline CDR1 is MGHDK and CDR2 is SYGVNS. V was trimmed by 5 bases and J by 4 bases, leaving 14 bases between them. The CDR3 spans 14 residues.

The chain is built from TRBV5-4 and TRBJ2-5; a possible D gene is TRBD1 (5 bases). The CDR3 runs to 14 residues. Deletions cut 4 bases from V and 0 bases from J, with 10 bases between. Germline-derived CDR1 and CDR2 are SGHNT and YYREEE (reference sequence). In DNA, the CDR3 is TGTGCCAGCAGCCCCGCGACAGACCAAGAGACCCAGTACTTC. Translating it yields CASSPATDQETQYF.

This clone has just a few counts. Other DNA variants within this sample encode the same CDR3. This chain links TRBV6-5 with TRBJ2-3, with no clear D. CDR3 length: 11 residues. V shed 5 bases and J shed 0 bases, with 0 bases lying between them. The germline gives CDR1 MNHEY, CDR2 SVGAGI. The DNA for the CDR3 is TGTGCCAGCAGTAGCACAGATACGCAGTATTTT. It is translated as CASSSTDTQYF.

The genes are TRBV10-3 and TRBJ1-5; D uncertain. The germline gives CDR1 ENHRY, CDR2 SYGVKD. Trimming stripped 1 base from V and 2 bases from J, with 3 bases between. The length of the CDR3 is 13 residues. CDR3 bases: TGTGCCATCAGTGAGTGGGGCAATCAGCCCCAGCATTTT. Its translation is CAISEWGNQPQHF.

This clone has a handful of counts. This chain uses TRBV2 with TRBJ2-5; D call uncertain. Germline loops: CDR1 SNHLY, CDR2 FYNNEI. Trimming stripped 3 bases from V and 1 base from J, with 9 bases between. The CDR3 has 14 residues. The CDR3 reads CASSDVGFQETQYF. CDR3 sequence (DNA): TGTGCCAGCAGTGACGTAGGCTTCCAAGAGACCCAGTACTTC. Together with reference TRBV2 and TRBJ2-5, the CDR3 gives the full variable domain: EPEVTQTPSHQVTQMGQEVILRCVPISNHLYFYWYRQILGQKVEFLVSFYNNEISEKSEIFDDQFSVERPDGSNFTLKIRSTKLEDSAMYFCASSDVGFQETQYFGPGTRLLVL.

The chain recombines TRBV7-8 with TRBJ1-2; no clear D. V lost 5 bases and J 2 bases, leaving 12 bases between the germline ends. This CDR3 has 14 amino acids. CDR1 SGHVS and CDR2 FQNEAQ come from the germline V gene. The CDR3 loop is CASSGVLANYGYTF. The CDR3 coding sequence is TGTGCCAGCAGCGGTGTGCTGGCGAACTATGGCTACACCTTC.

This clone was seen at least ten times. CDR3 nucleotides: TGTGCCAGCAGCCAAACCTCTGGGGCCAACGTCCTGACTTTC. This gives the protein CASSQTSGANVLTF. The chain couples TRBV7-9 to TRBJ2-6, with D uncertain. The V gene lost 5 bases and the J gene lost 0 bases, with 5 bases spanning the gap. The CDR3 runs to 14 residues. Germline V gene sequence: CDR1 SEHNR, CDR2 FQNEAQ (reference sequence).

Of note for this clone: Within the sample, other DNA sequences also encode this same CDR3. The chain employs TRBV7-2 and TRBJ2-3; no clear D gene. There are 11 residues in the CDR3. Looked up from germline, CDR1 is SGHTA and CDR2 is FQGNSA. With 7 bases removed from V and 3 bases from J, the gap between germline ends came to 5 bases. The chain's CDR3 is CASTSTDTQYF. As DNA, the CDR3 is TGTGCCAGCACCTCGACAGATACGCAGTATTTT.

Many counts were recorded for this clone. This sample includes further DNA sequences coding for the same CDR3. The CDR3 spells CATSRPGETQYF. Written as DNA, the CDR3 is TGTGCCACCAGCCGACCTGGGGAGACCCAGTACTTC. The chain couples TRBV15 to TRBJ2-5; D unclear. The ends were cut back, 5 bases at V and 5 bases at J, with 9 bases in the middle. The CDR3 runs 12 residues. Germline assignment: CDR1 LNHNV and CDR2 YYDKDF (reference sequence).

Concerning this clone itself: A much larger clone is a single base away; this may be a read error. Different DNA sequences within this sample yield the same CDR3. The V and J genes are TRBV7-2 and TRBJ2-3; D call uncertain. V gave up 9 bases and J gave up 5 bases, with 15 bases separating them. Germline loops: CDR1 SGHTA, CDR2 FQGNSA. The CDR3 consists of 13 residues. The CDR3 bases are TGTGCCAGTGGGCCCCGGGTCCGAGATACGCAGTATTTT. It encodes CASGPRVRDTQYF.

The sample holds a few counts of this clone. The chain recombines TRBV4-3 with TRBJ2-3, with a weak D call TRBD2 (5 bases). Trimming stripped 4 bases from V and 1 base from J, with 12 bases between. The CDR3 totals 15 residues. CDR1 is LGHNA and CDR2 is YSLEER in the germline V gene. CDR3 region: CASSPYVGGTDTQYF. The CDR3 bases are TGCGCCAGCAGCCCGTATGTGGGAGGCACAGATACGCAGTATTTT.

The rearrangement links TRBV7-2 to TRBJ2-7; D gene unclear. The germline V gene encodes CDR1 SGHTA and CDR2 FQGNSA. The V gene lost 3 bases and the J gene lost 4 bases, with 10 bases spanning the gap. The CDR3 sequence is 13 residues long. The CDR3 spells CASSFGSRYEQYV. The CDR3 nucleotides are TGTGCCAGCAGCTTTGGCAGCCGATACGAGCAGTACGTC.

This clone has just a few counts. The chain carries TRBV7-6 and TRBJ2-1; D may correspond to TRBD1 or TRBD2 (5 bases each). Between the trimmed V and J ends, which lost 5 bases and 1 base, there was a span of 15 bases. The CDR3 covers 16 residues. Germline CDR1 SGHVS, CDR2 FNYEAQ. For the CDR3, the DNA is TGTGCCAGCAGCCCTAGAGGGACGCCGTCCTACAATGAGCAGTTCTTC. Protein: CASSPRGTPSYNEQFF.

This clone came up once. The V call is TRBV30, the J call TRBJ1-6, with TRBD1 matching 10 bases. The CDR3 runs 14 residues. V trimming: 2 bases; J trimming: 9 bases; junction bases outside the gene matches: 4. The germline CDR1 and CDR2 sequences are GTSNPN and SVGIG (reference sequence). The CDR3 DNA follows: TGTGCCTGGAGTACGACAGGGGGCAGTTCACCCCTCCACTTT. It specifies CAWSTTGGSSPLHF.

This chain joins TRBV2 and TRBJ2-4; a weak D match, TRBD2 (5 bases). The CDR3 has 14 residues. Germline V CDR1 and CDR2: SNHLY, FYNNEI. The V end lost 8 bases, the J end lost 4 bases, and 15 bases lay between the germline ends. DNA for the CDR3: TGTGCCAGCCTTCAGCGGCCCGAAAAAAACATTCAGTACTTC. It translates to CASLQRPEKNIQYF.

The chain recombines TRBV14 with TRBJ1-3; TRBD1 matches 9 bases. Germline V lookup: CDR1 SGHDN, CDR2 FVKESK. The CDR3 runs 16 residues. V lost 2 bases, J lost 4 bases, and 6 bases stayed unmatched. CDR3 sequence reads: CASSQRSGQGGNTIYF. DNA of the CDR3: TGTGCCAGCAGCCAAAGGTCGGGACAGGGCGGAAACACCATATATTTT. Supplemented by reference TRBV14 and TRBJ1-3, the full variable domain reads EAGVTQFPSHSVIEKGQTVTLRCDPISGHDNLYWYRRVMGKEIKFLLHFVKESKQDESGMPNNRFLAERTGGTYSTLKVQPAELEDSGVYFCASSQRSGQGGNTIYFGEGSWLTVV.

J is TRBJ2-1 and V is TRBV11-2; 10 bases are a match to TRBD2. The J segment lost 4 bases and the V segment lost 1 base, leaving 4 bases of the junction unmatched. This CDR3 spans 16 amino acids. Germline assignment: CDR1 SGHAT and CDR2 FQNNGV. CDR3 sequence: CASSLVGLAVYNEQFF. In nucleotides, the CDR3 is TGTGCCAGCAGCTTAGTTGGACTAGCGGTATACAATGAGCAGTTCTTC.

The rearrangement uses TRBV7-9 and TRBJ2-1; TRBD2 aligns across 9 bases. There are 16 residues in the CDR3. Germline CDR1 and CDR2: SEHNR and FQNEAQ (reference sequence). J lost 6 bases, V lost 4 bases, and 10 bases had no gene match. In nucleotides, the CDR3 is TGTGCCAGCAGCTCCCCGGTTAGCGGGAGCGGCAATGAGCAGTTCTTC. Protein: CASSSPVSGSGNEQFF.

CDR3 region: CASSPPWAEKNIQYF. Here the CDR3 DNA reads TGTGCCAGCTCACCACCCTGGGCAGAGAAAAACATTCAGTACTTC. The V gene is TRBV18, the J gene TRBJ2-4, with D hard to call. The V end lost 0 bases, the J end lost 4 bases, and 10 bases lay between the germline ends. In germline, CDR1 is KGHSH, CDR2 LQKENI. This CDR3 has 15 amino acids.

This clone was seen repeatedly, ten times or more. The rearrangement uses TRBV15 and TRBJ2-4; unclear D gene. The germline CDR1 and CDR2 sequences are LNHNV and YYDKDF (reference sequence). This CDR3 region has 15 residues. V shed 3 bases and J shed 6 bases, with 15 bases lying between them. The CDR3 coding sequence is TGTGCCACCAGCAGCCAAAATACAGTCTTAAACATTCAGTACTTC. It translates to CATSSQNTVLNIQYF.

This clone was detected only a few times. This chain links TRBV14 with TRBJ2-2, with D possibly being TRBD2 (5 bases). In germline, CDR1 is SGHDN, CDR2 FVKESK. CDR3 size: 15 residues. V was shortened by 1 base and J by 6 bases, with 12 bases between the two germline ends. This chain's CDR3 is CASSQASQRAGELFF. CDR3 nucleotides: TGTGCCAGCAGCCAAGCCAGCCAGAGGGCCGGGGAGCTGTTTTTT. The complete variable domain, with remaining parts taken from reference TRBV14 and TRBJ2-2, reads EAGVTQFPSHSVIEKGQTVTLRCDPISGHDNLYWYRRVMGKEIKFLLHFVKESKQDESGMPNNRFLAERTGGTYSTLKVQPAELEDSGVYFCASSQASQRAGELFFGEGSRLTVL.

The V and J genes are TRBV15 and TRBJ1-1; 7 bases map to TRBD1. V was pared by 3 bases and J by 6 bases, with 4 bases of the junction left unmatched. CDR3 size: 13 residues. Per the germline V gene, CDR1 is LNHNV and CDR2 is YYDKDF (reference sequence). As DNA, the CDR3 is TGTGCCACCAGCAGGGGCAGGGGGTCTGAAGCTTTCTTT. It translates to CATSRGRGSEAFF.

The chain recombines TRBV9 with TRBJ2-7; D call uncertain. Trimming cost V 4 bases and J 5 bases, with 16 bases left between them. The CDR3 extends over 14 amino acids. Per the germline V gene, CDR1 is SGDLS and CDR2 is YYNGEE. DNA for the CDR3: TGTGCCAGCAGCACCGGACCCACGGCGGACGAGCAGTACTTC. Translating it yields CASSTGPTADEQYF.